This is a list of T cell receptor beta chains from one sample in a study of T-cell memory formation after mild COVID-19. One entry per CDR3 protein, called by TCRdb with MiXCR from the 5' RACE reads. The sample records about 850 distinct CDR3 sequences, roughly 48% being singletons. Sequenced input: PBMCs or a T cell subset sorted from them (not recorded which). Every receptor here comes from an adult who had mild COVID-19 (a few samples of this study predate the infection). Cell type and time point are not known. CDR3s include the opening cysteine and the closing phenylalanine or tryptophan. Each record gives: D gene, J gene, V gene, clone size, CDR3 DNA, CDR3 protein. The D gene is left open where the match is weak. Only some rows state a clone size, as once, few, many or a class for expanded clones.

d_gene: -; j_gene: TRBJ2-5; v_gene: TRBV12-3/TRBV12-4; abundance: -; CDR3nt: TGTGCCAGCAGTTTTTGGGCGTCTGAGACCCAGTACTTC; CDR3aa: CASSFWASETQYF
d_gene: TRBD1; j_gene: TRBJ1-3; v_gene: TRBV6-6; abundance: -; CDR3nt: TGTGCCAGCAGAGAAACAGGGGCCTCTGGAAACACCATATATTTT; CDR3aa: CASRETGASGNTIYF
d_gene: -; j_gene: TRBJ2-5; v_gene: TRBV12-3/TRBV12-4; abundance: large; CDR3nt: TGTGCCAGCAGTTTAATGGGAACATCAGAGACCCAGTACTTC; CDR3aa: CASSLMGTSETQYF
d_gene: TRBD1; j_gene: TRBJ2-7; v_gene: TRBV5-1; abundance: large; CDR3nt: TGCGCCAGCAGCTTGTGGGGGACAGGGGATTCCTACGAGCAGTACTTC; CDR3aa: CASSLWGTGDSYEQYF
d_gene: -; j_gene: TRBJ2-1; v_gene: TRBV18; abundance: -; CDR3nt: TGTGCCAGCTCACCATTCCTGGACAGCAACAATGAGCAGTTCTTC; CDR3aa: CASSPFLDSNNEQFF
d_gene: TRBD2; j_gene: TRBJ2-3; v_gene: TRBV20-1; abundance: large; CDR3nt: TGCAGTGCCACTAGCGGGAGTTCGTACACAGATACGCAGTATTTT; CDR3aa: CSATSGSSYTDTQYF
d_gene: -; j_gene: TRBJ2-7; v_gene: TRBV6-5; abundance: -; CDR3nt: TGTGCCAGCAGTTACTCGGCGGGTGCCTCCTACGAGCAGTACTTC; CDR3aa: CASSYSAGASYEQYF
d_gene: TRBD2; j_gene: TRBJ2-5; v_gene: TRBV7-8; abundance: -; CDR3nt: TGTGCCAGCAGTACGACGCGGGGGTTGACTAGGGAGACCCAGTACTTC; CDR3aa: CASSTTRGLTRETQYF
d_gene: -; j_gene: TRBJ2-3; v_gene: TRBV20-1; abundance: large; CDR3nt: TGCAGTGCTAGGTCGGGGCAGGGAGGTTTTACAGATACGCAGTATTTT; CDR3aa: CSARSGQGGFTDTQYF
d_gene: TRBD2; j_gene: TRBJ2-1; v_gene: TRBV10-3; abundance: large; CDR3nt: TGTGCCATCAGTGAGCCGATGGCGGGAGATAGTGATGAGCAGTTCTTC; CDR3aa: CAISEPMAGDSDEQFF
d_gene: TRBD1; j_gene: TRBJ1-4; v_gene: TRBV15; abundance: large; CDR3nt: TGTGCCACCAGTCGGTATACAGGGGATGAAAAACTGTTTTTT; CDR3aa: CATSRYTGDEKLFF
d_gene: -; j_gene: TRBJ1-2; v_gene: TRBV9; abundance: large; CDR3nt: TGTGCCAGCAGCTCCCCGGGACGGTATGGCTACACCTTC; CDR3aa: CASSSPGRYGYTF
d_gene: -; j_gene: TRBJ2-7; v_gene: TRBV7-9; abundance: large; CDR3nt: TGTGCCAGCAGCTTGAGGGACCACGAGCAGTACTTC; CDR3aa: CASSLRDHEQYF
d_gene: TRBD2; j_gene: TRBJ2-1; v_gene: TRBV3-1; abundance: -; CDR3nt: TGTGCCAGCAGCCAAGATTGGAGAGCGGGGGCCTACAATGAGCAGTTCTTC; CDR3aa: CASSQDWRAGAYNEQFF
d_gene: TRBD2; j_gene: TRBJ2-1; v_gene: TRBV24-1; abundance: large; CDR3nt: TGTGCCACCAGTGATAGGACTAGCGGAAACTACAATGAGCAGTTCTTC; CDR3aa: CATSDRTSGNYNEQFF
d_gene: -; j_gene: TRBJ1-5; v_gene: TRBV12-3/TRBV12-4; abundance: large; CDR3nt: TGTGCCAGCAGTTCAGGCCGGCCCCAGCATTTT; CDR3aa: CASSSGRPQHF
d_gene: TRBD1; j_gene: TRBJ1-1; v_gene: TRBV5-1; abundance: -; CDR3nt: TGCGCCAGCAGCTCGGACAGGGCTAGTATGAACACTGAAGCTTTCTTT; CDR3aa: CASSSDRASMNTEAFF
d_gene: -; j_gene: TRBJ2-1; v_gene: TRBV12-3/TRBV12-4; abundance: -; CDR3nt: TGTGCCAGCAGTTTAGCCCAAGGGGCTGAGCAGTTCTTC; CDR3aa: CASSLAQGAEQFF
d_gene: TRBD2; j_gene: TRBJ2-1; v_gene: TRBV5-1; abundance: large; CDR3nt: TGCGCCAGCAGCTTGGCCCCCCTAGCGGGGGGTTACAATGAGCAGTTCTTC; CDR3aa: CASSLAPLAGGYNEQFF
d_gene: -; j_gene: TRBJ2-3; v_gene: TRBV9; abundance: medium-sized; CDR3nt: TGTGCCAGCAGCCCAGGGGCCTCTTTCACAGATACGCAGTATTTT; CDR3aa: CASSPGASFTDTQYF
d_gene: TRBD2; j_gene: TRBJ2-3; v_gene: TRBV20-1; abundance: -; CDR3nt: TGCAGTGCTAGCTCCGGGACTAGCGGGCCCACAGATACGCAGTATTTT; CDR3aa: CSASSGTSGPTDTQYF
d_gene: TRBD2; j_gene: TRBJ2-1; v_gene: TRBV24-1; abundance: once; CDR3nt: TGTGCCACCAGTGTGAGGCTAGCGGGATATGGCAATGAGCAGTTCTTC; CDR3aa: CATSVRLAGYGNEQFF
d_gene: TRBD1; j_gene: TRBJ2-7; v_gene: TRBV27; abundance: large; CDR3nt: TGTGCCAGCAGCTCCATGAGGGGGCTCATGTACGAGCAGTACTTC; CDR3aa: CASSSMRGLMYEQYF
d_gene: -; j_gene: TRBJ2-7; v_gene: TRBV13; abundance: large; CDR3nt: TGTGCCAGCAGCTTATCTTCGGAGAGCTCCTACGAGCAGTACTTC; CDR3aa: CASSLSSESSYEQYF
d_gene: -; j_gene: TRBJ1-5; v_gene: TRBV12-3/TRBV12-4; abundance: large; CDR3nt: TGTGCCAGCAGTTCTGAAAATCAGCCCCAGCATTTT; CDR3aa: CASSSENQPQHF
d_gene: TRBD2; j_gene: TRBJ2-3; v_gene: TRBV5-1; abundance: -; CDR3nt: TGCGCCAGCAGCTTGAACGGGGGGGACACAGATACGCAGTATTTT; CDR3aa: CASSLNGGDTDTQYF
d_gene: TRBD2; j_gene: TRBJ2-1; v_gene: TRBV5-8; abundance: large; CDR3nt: TGTGCCAGCAGCGTCACACTAGCGGGATCCTACAATGAGCAGTTCTTC; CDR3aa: CASSVTLAGSYNEQFF
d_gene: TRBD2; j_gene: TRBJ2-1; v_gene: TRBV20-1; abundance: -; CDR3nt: TGCAGTGCCCTTAGCGGGGGTTCCTACAATGAGCAGTTCTTC; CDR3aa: CSALSGGSYNEQFF
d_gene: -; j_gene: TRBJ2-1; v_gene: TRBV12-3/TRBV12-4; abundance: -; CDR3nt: TGTGCCAGCAGTTTCAGGGGACGTGAAACCGCGCGGTTCTTC; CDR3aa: CASSFRGRETARFF
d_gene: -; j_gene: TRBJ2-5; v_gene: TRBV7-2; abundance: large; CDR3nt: TGTGCCAGCAGCTCCCCGTACCAAGAGACCCAGTACTTC; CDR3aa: CASSSPYQETQYF
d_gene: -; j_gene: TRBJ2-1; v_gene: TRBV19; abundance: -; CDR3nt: TGTGCCAGTAGCCGATACGGACTTGAGCAGTTCTTC; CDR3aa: CASSRYGLEQFF
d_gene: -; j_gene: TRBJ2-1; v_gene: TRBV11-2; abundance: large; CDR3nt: TGTGCCAGCAGCTCGACACCGTCCGAGCAGTTCTTC; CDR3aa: CASSSTPSEQFF
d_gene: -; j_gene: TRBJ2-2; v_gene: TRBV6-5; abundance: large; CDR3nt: TGTGCCAGCACCGAGACTGGGACCGGGGAGCTGTTTTTT; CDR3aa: CASTETGTGELFF
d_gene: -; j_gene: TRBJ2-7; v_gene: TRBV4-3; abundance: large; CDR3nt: TGCGCCAGCAGCTACGGGGACGGCTCCTACGAGCAGTACTTC; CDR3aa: CASSYGDGSYEQYF
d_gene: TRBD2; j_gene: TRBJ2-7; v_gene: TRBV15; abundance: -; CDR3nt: TGTGCCACCAGCAGAGACCTCCTCACTAGCGGGGGGGCCTACGAGCAGTACTTC; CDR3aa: CATSRDLLTSGGAYEQYF
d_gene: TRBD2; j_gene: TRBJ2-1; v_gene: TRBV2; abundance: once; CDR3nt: TGTGCCAGCGGAACGGGACTAGGCAATGAGCAGTTCTTC; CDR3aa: CASGTGLGNEQFF
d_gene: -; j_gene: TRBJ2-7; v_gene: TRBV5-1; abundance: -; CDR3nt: TGCGCCAGCAGCTTGGGGATGGGGAGCCAAGCCGAGCAGTACTTC; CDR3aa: CASSLGMGSQAEQYF
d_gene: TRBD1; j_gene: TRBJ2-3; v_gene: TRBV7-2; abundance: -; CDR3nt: TGTGCCAGCAGCTCCTTGACAGGGGCACCCACAGATACGCAGTATTTT; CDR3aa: CASSSLTGAPTDTQYF
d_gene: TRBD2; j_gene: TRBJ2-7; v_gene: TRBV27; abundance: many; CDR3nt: TGTGCCAGCAGCCAATGGGGGGGTACGCCCTACGAGCAGTACTTC; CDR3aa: CASSQWGGTPYEQYF
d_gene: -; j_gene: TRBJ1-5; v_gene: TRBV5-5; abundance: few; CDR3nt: TGTGCCAGCAGCTTATACCGGGACTCCCCCAGGCCCCAGCATTTT; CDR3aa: CASSLYRDSPRPQHF
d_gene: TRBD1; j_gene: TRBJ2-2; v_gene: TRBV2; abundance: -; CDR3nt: TGTGCCAGCATCGGGTCCGACAGGGTAAACACCGGGGAGCTGTTTTTT; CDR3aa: CASIGSDRVNTGELFF
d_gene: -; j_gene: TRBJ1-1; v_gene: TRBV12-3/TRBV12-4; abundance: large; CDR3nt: TGTGCCAGCAGTCTTTCTTCCGAAGCTTTCTTT; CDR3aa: CASSLSSEAFF
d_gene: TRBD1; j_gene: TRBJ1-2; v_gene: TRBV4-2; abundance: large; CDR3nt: TGTGCCAGCAGCCAAGGACAGGGGGCTTATGGCTACACCTTC; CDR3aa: CASSQGQGAYGYTF
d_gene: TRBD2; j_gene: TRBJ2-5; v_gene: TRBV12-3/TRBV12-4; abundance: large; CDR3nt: TGTGCCAGCACGGCTAGCGGGGGTCAGACCCAGTACTTC; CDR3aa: CASTASGGQTQYF
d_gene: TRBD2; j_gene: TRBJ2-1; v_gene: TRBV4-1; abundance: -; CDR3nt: TGCGCCAGCAGCCAAGATTCCGGGGGGGCCGGTGAGCAGTTCTTC; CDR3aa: CASSQDSGGAGEQFF
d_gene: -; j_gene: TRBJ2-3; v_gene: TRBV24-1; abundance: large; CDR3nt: TGTGCCACCAGCCCCCAGAAGGGAGCATCAGATACGCAGTATTTT; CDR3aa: CATSPQKGASDTQYF
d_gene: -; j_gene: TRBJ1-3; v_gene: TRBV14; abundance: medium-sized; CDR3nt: TGTGCCAGCAGTCCTACACCTAAGACCGGGAACAGCTCTGGAAACACCATATATTTT; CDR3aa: CASSPTPKTGNSSGNTIYF
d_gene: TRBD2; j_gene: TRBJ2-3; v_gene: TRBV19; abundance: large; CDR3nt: TGTGCCAGTACCGAGACTAGCGGGAGGACCGCAGATACGCAGTATTTT; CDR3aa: CASTETSGRTADTQYF
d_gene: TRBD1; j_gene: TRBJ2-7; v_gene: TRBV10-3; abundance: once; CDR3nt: TGTGCCATCAGTGAGTCGAATGGACAGGGGCGTATGTTGGACGAGCAGTACTTC; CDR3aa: CAISESNGQGRMLDEQYF
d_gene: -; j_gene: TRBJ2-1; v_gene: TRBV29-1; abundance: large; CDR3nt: TGCAGCGTTGACGGGTTAACCCCCTACAATGAGCAGTTCTTC; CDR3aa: CSVDGLTPYNEQFF
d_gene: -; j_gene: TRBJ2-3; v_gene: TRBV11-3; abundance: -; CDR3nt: TGTGCCAGCAGCTTGCAATGGACTGGAAAAGATACGCAGTATTTT; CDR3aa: CASSLQWTGKDTQYF
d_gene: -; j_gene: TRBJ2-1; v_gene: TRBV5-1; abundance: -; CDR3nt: TGCGACAGCAGCTTGGCCATAAGCTCCTACAATGAGCAGTTCTTC; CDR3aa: CDSSLAISSYNEQFF
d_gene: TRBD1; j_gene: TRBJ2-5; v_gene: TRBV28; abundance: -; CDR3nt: TGTGCCAGCAGTGTCGGGACAGGGACTTTTGAGACCCAGTACTTC; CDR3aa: CASSVGTGTFETQYF